Shown below are 12 T cell receptor beta chains from a single sample sequenced in a study of blood T cells in healthy people across ages. A second PCR, run for 7 to 11 cycles, used a sample-barcoded 5' primer plus a J-beta primer mix. TCRdb ran MiXCR on the 5' RACE reads and lists one entry per CDR3 protein. The sample includes some 750,000 distinct CDR3 sequences, 22% of them seen just once. The sequenced sample consisted of blood. These receptors were taken from a man aged 70-80 years in good health.

This clonotype came up a few times. In DNA, the CDR3 is TGTGCCAGCGGTCACAGGGATTTCGGAGAGACCCAGTACTTC. It yields the protein CASGHRDFGETQYF. The chain is built from TRBV7-9 and TRBJ2-5; a weak D match, TRBD1 (6 bases). This CDR3 region has 14 residues. Trimming removed 8 bases at V and 4 bases at J, with 17 bases between. Germline values: CDR1 SEHNR, CDR2 FQNEAQ (reference sequence).

The chain employs TRBV5-1 and TRBJ1-2, with D tentatively TRBD1 (5 bases). V lost 2 bases and J 8 bases, leaving 16 bases between the germline ends. The length of the CDR3 is 14 residues. CDR1 and CDR2 from the germline V gene are SGHRS and YFSETQ. CDR3 bases: TGCGCCAGCAGCTTACAGCCGGTGGGGGACGGCTACACCTTC. Its protein product is CASSLQPVGDGYTF.

The chain carries TRBV20-1 and TRBJ2-1, with D perhaps TRBD2 (5 bases). V was pared by 0 bases and J by 0 bases, with 12 bases between. Germline V gene data show CDR1 as DFQATT and CDR2 as SNEGSKA (reference sequence). The CDR3 is 16 amino acids. The CDR3 nucleotides read TGCAGTGCTAGAGAGTGGGAGACGGACTCCTACAATGAGCAGTTCTTC. This gives the protein CSAREWETDSYNEQFF.

CDR3 sequence: CASRTRDRVEAFF. In DNA form, the CDR3 reads TGTGCCAGCAGGACCCGGGACAGAGTAGAAGCTTTCTTT. V and J are TRBV12-3 or TRBV12-4 and TRBJ1-1, with 7 positions matching TRBD1. Losses at the gene ends were 6 bases for V and 8 bases for J; bases not matched to a gene: 9. CDR3 length: 13 amino acids.

This clonotype was counted a few times. The V gene is TRBV4-2, the J gene TRBJ1-2, with D uncertain. There are 15 residues in the CDR3. Trimming removed 4 bases from V and 7 bases from J, with 19 bases in between. In germline, CDR1 is LGHNA, CDR2 YNFKEQ. CDR3 region: CASSPTGGVVGGYTF. The CDR3 DNA reads as TGTGCCAGCAGCCCCACTGGCGGGGTCGTCGGTGGCTACACCTTC.

V is TRBV27 and J is TRBJ1-2; 8 bases agree with TRBD1. Germline V lookup: CDR1 MNHEY, CDR2 SMNVEV (reference sequence). CDR3 length: 14 residues. V was pared by 10 bases and J by 7 bases, with 14 bases of the junction left unmatched. The CDR3 coding sequence is TGTGCCACCAAAGGGACGGACAGGGTTTCTGGCTACACCTTC. This gives the protein CATKGTDRVSGYTF.

The rearrangement uses TRBV7-2 and TRBJ2-4; D assignment may be TRBD1 or TRBD2 (5 bases each). V dropped 1 base and J dropped 2 bases, with 6 bases sitting between them. Germline CDR1 is SGHTA and CDR2 is FQGNSA. The CDR3 consists of 14 residues. The CDR3 DNA reads TGTGCCAGCAGCTTAGAGGGACCCAAAAACATTCAGTACTTC. Translating gives CASSLEGPKNIQYF.

Note on this clonotype: Here the CDR3 omits its conserved ending phenylalanine or tryptophan, so a read error is the likely source. This chain joins TRBV12-3 or TRBV12-4 and TRBJ2-5; TRBD2 agrees at 9 bases. The CDR3 length is 13 residues. J gave up 11 bases and V 5 bases, and 9 bases lay outside the gene matches. CDR3 region: CASSQREAYKQYV. The DNA for the CDR3 is TGTGCCAGCAGTCAGCGGGAGGCCTACAAGCAGTACGTC.

The chain couples TRBV6-2 or TRBV6-3 to TRBJ1-2; D uncertain. There are 13 residues in the CDR3. Germline assignment: CDR1 MNHEY and CDR2 SVGEGT. Trimming removed 7 bases at V and 4 bases at J, with 13 bases between. The CDR3 here is CASTKREVYGYTF. CDR3 sequence (DNA): TGTGCCAGCACCAAAAGGGAGGTCTATGGCTACACCTTC.

The CDR3 is CASSLSFWNQPQHF. The CDR3 DNA reads as TGTGCCAGCAGCCTTAGTTTTTGGAATCAGCCCCAGCATTTT. The J gene is TRBJ1-5, the V gene TRBV7-2; D is unresolved. The V gene's germline CDR1 is SGHTA and CDR2 FQGNSA. The CDR3 sequence is 14 residues long. V lost 5 bases, J lost 4 bases, and 12 bases lay in between.

The chain links TRBV6-5 to TRBJ2-1; D is unclear. Deletions cut 2 bases from V and 8 bases from J, with 4 bases between. This CDR3 is built from 11 residues. Germline CDR1 is MNHEY and CDR2 is SVGAGI. This CDR3 reads CASSYIHEQFF. In nucleotides, the CDR3 is TGTGCCAGCAGTTACATCCATGAGCAGTTCTTC.

V is TRBV3-1 and J is TRBJ2-7; D not resolved. Trimming removed 1 base from V and 3 bases from J, with 10 bases in between. The CDR3 sequence is 14 residues long. From germline, CDR1 is LGHDT and CDR2 YNNKEL (reference sequence). The CDR3 region is CASSQGRPNYEQYV. The CDR3 DNA sequence: TGTGCCAGCAGCCAAGGCCGACCGAACTACGAGCAGTACGTC.